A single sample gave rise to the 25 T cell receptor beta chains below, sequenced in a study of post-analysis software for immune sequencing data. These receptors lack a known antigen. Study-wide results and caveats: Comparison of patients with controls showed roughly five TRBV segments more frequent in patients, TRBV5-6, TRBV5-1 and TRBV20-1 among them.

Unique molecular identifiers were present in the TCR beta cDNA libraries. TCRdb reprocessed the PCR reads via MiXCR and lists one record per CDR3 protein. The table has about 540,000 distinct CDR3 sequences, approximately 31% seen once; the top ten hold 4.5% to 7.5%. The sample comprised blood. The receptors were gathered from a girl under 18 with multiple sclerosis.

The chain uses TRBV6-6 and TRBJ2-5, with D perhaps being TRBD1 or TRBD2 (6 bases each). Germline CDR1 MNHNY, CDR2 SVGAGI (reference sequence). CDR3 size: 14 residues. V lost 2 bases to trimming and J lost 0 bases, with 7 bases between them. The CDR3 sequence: CASSYRGDQETQYF. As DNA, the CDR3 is TGTGCCAGCAGTTACAGGGGGGACCAAGAGACCCAGTACTTC.

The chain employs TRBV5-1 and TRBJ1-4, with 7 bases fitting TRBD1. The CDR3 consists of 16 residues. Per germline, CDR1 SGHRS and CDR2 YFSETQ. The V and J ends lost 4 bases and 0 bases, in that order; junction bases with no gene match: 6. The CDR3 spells CASSLRDRSTNEKLFF. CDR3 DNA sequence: TGCGCCAGCAGCCTACGGGACAGATCAACTAATGAAAAACTGTTTTTT.

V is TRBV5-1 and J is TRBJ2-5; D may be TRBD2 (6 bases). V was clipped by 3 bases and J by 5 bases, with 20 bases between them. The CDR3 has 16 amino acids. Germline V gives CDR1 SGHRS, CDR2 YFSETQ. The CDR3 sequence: CASSSQLSSGLETQYF. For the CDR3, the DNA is TGCGCCAGCAGCTCCCAATTGTCGAGCGGGTTGGAGACCCAGTACTTC.

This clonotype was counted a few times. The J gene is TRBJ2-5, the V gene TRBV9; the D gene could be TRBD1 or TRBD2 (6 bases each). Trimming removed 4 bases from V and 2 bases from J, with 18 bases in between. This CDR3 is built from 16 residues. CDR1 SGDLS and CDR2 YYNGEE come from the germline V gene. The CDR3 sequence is CASSTGPGGGQETQYF. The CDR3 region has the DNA TGTGCCAGCAGCACAGGCCCAGGAGGGGGGCAAGAGACCCAGTACTTC.

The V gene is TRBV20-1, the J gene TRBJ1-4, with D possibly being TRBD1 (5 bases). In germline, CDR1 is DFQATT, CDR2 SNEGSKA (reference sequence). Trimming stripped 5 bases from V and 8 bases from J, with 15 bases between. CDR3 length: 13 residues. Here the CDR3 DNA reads TGCAGTGCTGGTCGGAGGGGCCGCGAAAAACTGTTTTTT. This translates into CSAGRRGREKLFF.

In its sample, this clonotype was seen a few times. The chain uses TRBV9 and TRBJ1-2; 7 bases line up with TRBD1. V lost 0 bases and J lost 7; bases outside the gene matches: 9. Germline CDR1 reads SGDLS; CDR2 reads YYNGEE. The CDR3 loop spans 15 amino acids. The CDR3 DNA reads TGTGCCAGCAGCGTAGTAGGGGTGGGGACAGCTGGCTACACCTTC. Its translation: CASSVVGVGTAGYTF.

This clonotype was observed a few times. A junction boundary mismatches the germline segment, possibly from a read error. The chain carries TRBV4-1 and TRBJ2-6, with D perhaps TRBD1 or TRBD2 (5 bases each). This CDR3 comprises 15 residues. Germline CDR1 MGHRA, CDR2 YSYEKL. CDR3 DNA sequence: TGCGCCAGCAGCAAACAGGAGCTGAGGGCCAACGTCCCGACTTTC. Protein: CASSKQELRANVPTF.

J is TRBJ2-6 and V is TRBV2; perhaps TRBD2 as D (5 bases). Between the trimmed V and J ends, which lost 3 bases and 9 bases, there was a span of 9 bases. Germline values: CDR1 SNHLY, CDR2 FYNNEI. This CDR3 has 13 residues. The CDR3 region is CASSESRGNVLTF. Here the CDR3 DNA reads TGTGCCAGCAGTGAGTCCCGGGGCAACGTCCTGACTTTC.

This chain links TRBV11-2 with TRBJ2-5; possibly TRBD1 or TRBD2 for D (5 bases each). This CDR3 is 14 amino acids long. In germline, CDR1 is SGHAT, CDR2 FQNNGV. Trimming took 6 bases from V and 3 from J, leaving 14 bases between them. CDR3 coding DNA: TGTGCCAGCAGAAATTGGGGGTTAGAAGAGACCCAGTACTTC. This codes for CASRNWGLEETQYF.

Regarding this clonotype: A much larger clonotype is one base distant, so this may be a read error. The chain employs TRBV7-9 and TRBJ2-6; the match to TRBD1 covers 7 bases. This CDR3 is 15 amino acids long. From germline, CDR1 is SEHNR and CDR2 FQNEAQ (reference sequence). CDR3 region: CASSSTGAGANVRTF. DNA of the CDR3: TGTGCCAGCAGCAGCACAGGGGCTGGGGCCAACGTCCGGACTTTC.

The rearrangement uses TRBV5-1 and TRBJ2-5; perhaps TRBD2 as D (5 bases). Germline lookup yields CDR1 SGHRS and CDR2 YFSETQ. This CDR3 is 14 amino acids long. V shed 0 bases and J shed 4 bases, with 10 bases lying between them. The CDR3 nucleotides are TGCGCCAGCAGCTTGGAATCTAGCCGAGAGACCCAGTACTTC. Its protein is CASSLESSRETQYF.

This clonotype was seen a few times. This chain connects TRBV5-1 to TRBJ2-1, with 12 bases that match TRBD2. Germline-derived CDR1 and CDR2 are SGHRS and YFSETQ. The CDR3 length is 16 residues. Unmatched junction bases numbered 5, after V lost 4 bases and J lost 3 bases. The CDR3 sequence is CASSPTSGGLYNEQFF. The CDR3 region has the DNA TGCGCCAGCAGCCCGACTAGCGGGGGTCTCTACAATGAGCAGTTCTTC.

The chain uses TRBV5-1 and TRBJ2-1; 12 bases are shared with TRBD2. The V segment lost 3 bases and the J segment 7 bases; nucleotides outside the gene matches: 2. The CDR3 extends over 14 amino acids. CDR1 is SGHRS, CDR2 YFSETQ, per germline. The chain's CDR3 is CASSYGTSGNEQFF. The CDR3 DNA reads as TGCGCCAGCAGCTACGGGACTAGCGGGAATGAGCAGTTCTTC.

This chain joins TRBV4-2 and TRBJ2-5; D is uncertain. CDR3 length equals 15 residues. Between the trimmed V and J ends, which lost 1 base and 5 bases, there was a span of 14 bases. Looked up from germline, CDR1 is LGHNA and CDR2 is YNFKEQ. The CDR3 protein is CASSQAMEGFETQYF. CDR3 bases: TGTGCCAGCAGCCAAGCAATGGAAGGGTTTGAGACCCAGTACTTC.

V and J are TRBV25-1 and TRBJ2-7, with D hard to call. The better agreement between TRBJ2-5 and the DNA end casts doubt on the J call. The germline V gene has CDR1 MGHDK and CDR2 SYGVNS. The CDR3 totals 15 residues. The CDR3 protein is CASSEYIPGEETQYF. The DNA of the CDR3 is TGTGCCAGCAGTGAATATATACCAGGAGAAGAGACCCAGTACTTC.

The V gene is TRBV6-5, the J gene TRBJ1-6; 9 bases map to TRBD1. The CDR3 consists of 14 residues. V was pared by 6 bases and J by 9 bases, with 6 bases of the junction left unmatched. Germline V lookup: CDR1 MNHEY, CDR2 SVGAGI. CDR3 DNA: TGTGCCAGCAGCAGGACAGGGGAACTTTCACCCCTCCACTTT. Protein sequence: CASSRTGELSPLHF.

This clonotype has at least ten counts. The CDR3 protein is CSAAAVATYEQYF. For the CDR3, the DNA is TGCAGTGCCGCGGCCGTGGCAACCTACGAGCAGTACTTC. The rearrangement joins TRBV20-1 to TRBJ2-7; no reliable D call. Germline loops: CDR1 DFQATT, CDR2 SNEGSKA (reference sequence). The germline V and J ends were trimmed by 6 bases and 2 bases, with 14 bases remaining between them. CDR3 length: 13 amino acids.

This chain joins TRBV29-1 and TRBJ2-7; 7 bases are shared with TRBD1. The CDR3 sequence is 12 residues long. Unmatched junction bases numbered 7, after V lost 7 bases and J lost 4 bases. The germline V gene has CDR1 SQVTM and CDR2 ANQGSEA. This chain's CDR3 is CSGRDSEYEQYF. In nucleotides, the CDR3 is TGCAGCGGCCGGGACAGCGAGTACGAGCAGTACTTC.

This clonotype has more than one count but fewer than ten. The CDR3 loop is CASSRLAGGRYNEQFF. The CDR3 DNA reads TGTGCCAGCAGTAGACTAGCGGGGGGCCGGTACAATGAGCAGTTCTTC. The genes are TRBV12-3 or TRBV12-4 and TRBJ2-1, with TRBD2 matching over 13 bases. This CDR3 contains 16 residues. With 5 bases clipped from V and 4 bases from J, the junction kept 5 bases outside the gene matches.

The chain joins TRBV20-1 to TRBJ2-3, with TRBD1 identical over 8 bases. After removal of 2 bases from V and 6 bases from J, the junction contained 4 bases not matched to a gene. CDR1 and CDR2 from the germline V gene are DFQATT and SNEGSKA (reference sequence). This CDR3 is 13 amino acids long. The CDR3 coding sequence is TGCAGTGCTAGATCCCGGGACAGGGATACGCAGTATTTT. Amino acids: CSARSRDRDTQYF.

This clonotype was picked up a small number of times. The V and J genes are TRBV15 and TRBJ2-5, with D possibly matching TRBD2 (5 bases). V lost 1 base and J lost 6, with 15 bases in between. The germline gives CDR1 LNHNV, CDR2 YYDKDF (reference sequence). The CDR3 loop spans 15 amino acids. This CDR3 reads CATSRGLLARKTQYF. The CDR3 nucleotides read TGTGCCACCAGCAGAGGGCTGCTAGCAAGAAAGACCCAGTACTTC.

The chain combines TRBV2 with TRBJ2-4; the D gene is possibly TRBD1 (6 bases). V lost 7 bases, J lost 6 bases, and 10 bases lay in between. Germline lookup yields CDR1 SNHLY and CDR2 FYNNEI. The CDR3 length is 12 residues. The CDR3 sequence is CASKGDGNIQYF. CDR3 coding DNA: TGTGCCAGCAAGGGGGATGGAAACATTCAGTACTTC.

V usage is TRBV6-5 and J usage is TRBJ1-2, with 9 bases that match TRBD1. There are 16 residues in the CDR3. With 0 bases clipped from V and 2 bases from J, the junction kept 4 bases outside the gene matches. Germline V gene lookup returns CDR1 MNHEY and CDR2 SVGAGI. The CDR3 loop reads CASSYSPGQGNYGYTF. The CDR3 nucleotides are TGTGCCAGCAGTTACTCGCCGGGACAGGGAAACTATGGCTACACCTTC.

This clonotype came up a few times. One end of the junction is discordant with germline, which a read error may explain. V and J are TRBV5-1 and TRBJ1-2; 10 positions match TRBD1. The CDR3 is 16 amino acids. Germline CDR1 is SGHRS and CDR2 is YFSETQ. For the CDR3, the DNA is TGTGCCAGCAGCAACCCCGGGACAGGGGCCGGGGCTGGCTACACCTTC. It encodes CASSNPGTGAGAGYTF.

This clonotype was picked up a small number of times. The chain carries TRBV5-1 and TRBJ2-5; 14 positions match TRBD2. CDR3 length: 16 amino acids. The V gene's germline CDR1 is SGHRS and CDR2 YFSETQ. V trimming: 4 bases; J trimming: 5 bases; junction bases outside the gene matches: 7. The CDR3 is CASSTGLAGGAETQYF. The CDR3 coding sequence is TGCGCCAGCAGCACCGGACTAGCGGGGGGAGCTGAGACCCAGTACTTC.